Shown below are 6 T cell receptor beta chains from a single sample sequenced in a study of tumor and adjacent non-tumor tissue in lung cancer. A modified ARM-PCR protocol with three rounds of nested PCR amplified TCRbeta. One entry per CDR3 protein results from TCRdb running MiXCR on the multiplex PCR reads. The table records about 110,000 distinct CDR3 sequences, around 80% of them present only once. This sample's RNA came from whole unsorted tissue. Sequenced sample: lung tumor tissue. The receptors shown here come from a woman between 55 and 75 years old with non-small cell lung cancer.

V is TRBV10-3 and J is TRBJ2-1, with TRBD2 matching 7 bases. The CDR3 runs to 16 residues. Germline trimming cut 5 bases from V and 7 bases from J; bases unmatched to any gene: 14. Germline values: CDR1 ENHRY, CDR2 SYGVKD. The CDR3 loop reads CAISFGTNGRYNEQFF. CDR3 nucleotide sequence: TGTGCCATCAGTTTCGGGACTAACGGGCGATATAATGAGCAGTTCTTC.

As to this clonotype: The CDR3 does not end in the conserved phenylalanine or tryptophan, so this is likely a read error. The chain links TRBV11-3 to TRBJ1-1; D gene unclear. The V gene's germline CDR1 is SGHNT and CDR2 YENEEA. The CDR3 has 11 residues. The V end lost 8 bases, the J end lost 3 bases, and 7 bases lay between the germline ends. The CDR3 DNA reads as TGTGCCAGCCGCATCGACACTGAAGCTTTCATT. Protein product: CASRIDTEAFI.

This chain uses TRBV5-5 with TRBJ2-1; D is perhaps TRBD1 (6 bases). This CDR3 region has 17 residues. V was shortened by 4 bases and J by 2 bases, with 19 bases between the two germline ends. Germline V CDR1 and CDR2: SGHKS, YYEKEE (reference sequence). The CDR3 nucleotides read TGTGCCAGCAGCCTCTCCTCCGAGGGGGTTCCCTACAATGAGCAGTTCTTC. Translated: CASSLSSEGVPYNEQFF. The variable domain in full, completed from reference TRBV5-5 and TRBJ2-1, reads DAGVTQSPTHLIKTRGQQVTLRCSPISGHKSVSWYQQVLGQGPQFIFQYYEKEERGRGNFPDRFSARQFPNYSSELNVNALLLGDSALYLCASSLSSEGVPYNEQFFGPGTRLTVL.

As to this clonotype: With a much larger clone just one base away, this may be a read error. The chain has TRBV30 and TRBJ2-6; a possible D gene is TRBD1 (5 bases). This CDR3 region has 13 residues. The germline gives CDR1 GTSNPN, CDR2 SVGIG (reference sequence). The CDR3 is CAWMTSGAKVLTF. The CDR3 nucleotides read TGTGCCTGGATGACCTCTGGGGCCAAGGTCCTGACTTTC. The full variable domain, completed using reference TRBV30 and TRBJ2-6, is SQTIHQWPATLVQPVGSPLSLECTVEGTSNPNLYWYRQAAGRGLQLLFYSVGIGQISSEVPQNLSASRPQDRQFILSSKKLLLSDSGFYLCAWMTSGAKVLTFGAGSRLTVL.

As for this clonotype: It is likely a read error, because the conserved phenylalanine at the end of the CDR3 is missing. This rearrangement joins TRBV11-2 to TRBJ2-3; D remains ambiguous. This CDR3 has 15 amino acids. CDR1 and CDR2 (germline): SGHAT, FQNNGV. The germline V and J ends were trimmed by 5 bases and 2 bases, with 14 bases remaining between them. Here the CDR3 reads CASSATGMATDTQYS. CDR3 DNA: TGTGCCAGCAGCGCCACTGGGATGGCCACAGATACGCAGTATTCT.

The J gene is TRBJ2-1, the V gene TRBV11-3, with no clear D. This CDR3 contains 15 residues. V gave up 5 bases and J gave up 9 bases, with 20 bases separating them. Looked up from germline, CDR1 is SGHNT and CDR2 is YENEEA. CDR3 sequence (DNA): TGTGCCAGCAGCGTTTTGGAACCACCAACAACTGAGCAGTTCTTC. As protein: CASSVLEPPTTEQFF.